These 19 T cell receptor beta chains share one sample of origin, sequenced in a study of control samples from healthy donors and cancer patients. Some clones are missing from TCRdb's copy, which holds only in-frame ones; the method was immunoSEQ multiplex PCR. In total, the table holds roughly 200,000 clones. Material: blood. These receptors came from a woman aged 25-40 years in good health.

This chain uses TRBV7-9 with TRBJ1-2; D is uncertain. Germline CDR1 reads SEHNR; CDR2 reads FQNEAQ (reference sequence). The CDR3 loop spans 13 amino acids. V dropped 3 bases and J dropped 8 bases, with 13 bases sitting between them. The CDR3 nucleotides read TGTGCCAGCAGCTTTTCGGGGTCAGGCGGCTACACCTTC. This codes for CASSFSGSGGYTF.

This rearrangement joins TRBV7-9 to TRBJ2-2; TRBD1 matches 8 bases. CDR3 length: 17 residues. Germline assignment: CDR1 SEHNR and CDR2 FQNEAQ (reference sequence). With V trimmed by 8 bases and J by 4 bases, 15 bases remained unmatched. CDR3 amino acids: CASGGTGEDVLTGELFF. The CDR3 DNA reads TGTGCCAGCGGGGGGACAGGAGAGGACGTTCTCACCGGGGAGCTGTTTTTT.

The V and J genes are TRBV19 and TRBJ1-2; D unresolved. CDR3 size: 15 residues. V lost 2 bases and J lost 3, with 13 bases in between. Germline CDR1 and CDR2: LNHDA and SQIVND (reference sequence). CDR3 amino acids: CASSIPSRRDYGYTF. The CDR3 region has the DNA TGTGCCAGTAGTATACCATCGCGGAGGGACTATGGCTACACCTTC.

The V and J genes are TRBV6-5 and TRBJ1-5; 9 bases are shared with TRBD1. The J segment lost 5 bases and the V segment lost 6 bases, leaving 5 bases of the junction unmatched. Germline assignment: CDR1 MNHEY and CDR2 SVGAGI. The length of the CDR3 is 14 residues. The CDR3 region is CASSNTGGDQPQHF. The CDR3 DNA sequence: TGTGCCAGCAGCAACACAGGGGGCGATCAGCCCCAGCATTTT.

The V call is TRBV6-5, the J call TRBJ2-7; weak D call: TRBD1 (6 bases). The V gene lost 4 bases and the J gene lost 6 bases, with 16 bases spanning the gap. The V gene's germline CDR1 is MNHEY and CDR2 SVGAGI. The CDR3 consists of 14 residues. CDR3 sequence (DNA): TGTGCCAGCAGTTCCGCACAGGGAGAGGGCGAGCAGTACTTC. Its translation is CASSSAQGEGEQYF.

The chain has TRBV5-1 and TRBJ2-3; D possibly uses TRBD1 or TRBD2 (5 bases each). Trimming cost V 4 bases and J 4 bases, with 16 bases left between them. CDR1 is SGHRS, CDR2 YFSETQ, per germline. The CDR3 length is 15 residues. The CDR3 sequence: CASSERDRNSDTQYF. The CDR3 DNA reads TGCGCCAGCAGCGAGAGGGACCGCAATTCAGATACGCAGTATTTT.

Of note for this clone: At one end the junction does not follow the germline gene, possibly because of a read error. The chain recombines TRBV30 with TRBJ1-2; 9 bases are a match to TRBD1. The CDR3 contains 12 residues. Germline CDR1 and CDR2: GTSNPN and SVGIG (reference sequence). CDR3 sequence: CAWSPGTGTESF. In nucleotides, the CDR3 is TGTGCCTGGAGTCCGGGGACAGGGACCGAATCCTTC.

V is TRBV30 and J is TRBJ2-5, with D perhaps matching TRBD1 or TRBD2 (5 bases each). With 2 bases removed from V and 5 bases from J, the gap between germline ends came to 21 bases. Germline V gene sequence: CDR1 GTSNPN, CDR2 SVGIG (reference sequence). This CDR3 is built from 16 residues. CDR3 sequence reads: CAWSSLSRAWGETQYF. The CDR3 DNA sequence: TGTGCCTGGAGTTCACTCAGCCGGGCCTGGGGGGAGACCCAGTACTTC.

The chain links TRBV4-1 to TRBJ2-7; 16 bases are shared with TRBD2. The CDR3 extends over 21 amino acids. The germline V gene has CDR1 MGHRA and CDR2 YSYEKL. V lost 4 bases, J lost 0 bases, and 15 bases stayed unmatched. DNA for the CDR3: TGCGCCAGCAGCCGTACTTCCTCTCCGGGACTAGCGGGGGGGAGCTCCTACGAGCAGTACTTC. As protein: CASSRTSSPGLAGGSSYEQYF.

The chain carries TRBV11-2 and TRBJ2-3; TRBD2 matches 7 bases. The CDR3 loop spans 15 amino acids. Germline V gene sequence: CDR1 SGHAT, CDR2 FQNNGV. After removal of 1 base from V and 4 bases from J, the junction contained 5 bases not matched to a gene. The DNA of the CDR3 is TGTGCCAGCAGCTTAGGTGGGGGGGAGGCAGATACGCAGTATTTT. Its translation is CASSLGGGEADTQYF. Together with reference TRBV11-2 and TRBJ2-3, the CDR3 gives the full variable domain: EAGVAQSPRYKIIEKRQSVAFWCNPISGHATLYWYQQILGQGPKLLIQFQNNGVVDDSQLPKDRFSAERLKGVDSTLKIQPAKLEDSAVYLCASSLGGGEADTQYFGPGTRLTVL.

This chain uses TRBV11-2 with TRBJ2-2; D possibly uses TRBD1 or TRBD2 (5 bases each). This CDR3 has 14 amino acids. V was pared by 3 bases and J by 6 bases, with 11 bases between. Per germline, CDR1 SGHAT and CDR2 FQNNGV. The CDR3 loop reads CASSFQGSAGELFF. CDR3 DNA: TGTGCCAGCAGCTTTCAGGGTAGCGCCGGGGAGCTGTTTTTT.

The gene calls are TRBV11-3 and TRBJ2-1; 7 nucleotides align to TRBD2. Germline CDR1 SGHNT, CDR2 YENEEA. The length of the CDR3 is 15 residues. V shed 1 base and J 4 bases; nucleotides not matched to a gene: 4. CDR3 loop: CASSLGGTTYNEQFF. The CDR3 bases are TGTGCCAGCAGCTTAGGCGGGACTACTTACAATGAGCAGTTCTTC.

The chain uses TRBV29-1 and TRBJ1-6; D not resolved. This CDR3 comprises 13 residues. V was clipped by 5 bases and J by 10 bases, with 15 bases between them. CDR1 and CDR2 (germline): SQVTM, ANQGSEA. CDR3 DNA sequence: TGCAGCGTTAGTGCGACCGAGGGATCACCCCTCCACTTT. Amino acids: CSVSATEGSPLHF.

The V call is TRBV7-8, the J call TRBJ1-1; maybe TRBD1 (5 bases). Trimming took off 0 bases at V and 1 base at J, with 12 bases between the two ends. CDR3 length: 16 residues. Germline lookup yields CDR1 SGHVS and CDR2 FQNEAQ. CDR3 nucleotide sequence: TGTGCCAGCAGCTTAGCTCGAGGAGGGGCGAACACTGAAGCTTTCTTT. It translates to CASSLARGGANTEAFF.

V and J are TRBV25-1 and TRBJ2-7; 11 nucleotides match TRBD1. V lost 6 bases and J lost 4; bases outside the gene matches: 11. Germline assignment: CDR1 MGHDK and CDR2 SYGVNS. The CDR3 contains 16 residues. The CDR3 protein is CASRTTNRDRGYEQYF. CDR3 coding DNA: TGTGCCAGCAGAACAACCAACCGGGACAGGGGGTACGAGCAGTACTTC.

V and J are TRBV28 and TRBJ2-7, with 8 bases matching TRBD1. This CDR3 comprises 13 residues. V shed 4 bases, J shed 4 bases, and the junction held 3 bases outside the gene matches. From germline, CDR1 is MDHEN and CDR2 SYDVKM. The CDR3 DNA reads TGTGCCAGCAGTTCGGACAGGGCGTACGAGCAGTACTTC. Its translation is CASSSDRAYEQYF.

The V and J genes are TRBV23-1 and TRBJ2-3; a possible D gene is TRBD1 (6 bases). TRBV23-1 is treated as an ORF (open reading frame) with a function not yet certain. This CDR3 contains 13 residues. V lost 7 bases and J lost 10, with 18 bases in between. CDR3 DNA sequence: TGCGCCAGCACAAAGGGGGACCCGCACTCGCAGTATTTT. Translating gives CASTKGDPHSQYF.

The rearrangement links TRBV5-1 to TRBJ1-4; D call uncertain. Trimming left V 3 bases short and J 8 bases short, with 8 bases between. This CDR3 contains 12 residues. CDR1 is SGHRS, CDR2 YFSETQ, per germline. CDR3 sequence reads: CASSSPGEKLFF. The CDR3 DNA reads TGCGCCAGCAGCTCCCCTGGGGAAAAACTGTTTTTT.

J is TRBJ1-1 and V is TRBV6-5, with a weak D call TRBD1 (5 bases). In germline, CDR1 is MNHEY, CDR2 SVGAGI. The CDR3 contains 15 residues. Trimming cost V 2 bases and J 3 bases, with 13 bases left between them. Here the CDR3 DNA reads TGTGCCAGCAGTTACCTTACCCAGGGCTACACTGAAGCTTTCTTT. Its protein is CASSYLTQGYTEAFF.